The 15 T cell receptor beta chains in this list originate from one sample, sequenced in a study of control samples from healthy donors and cancer patients. Assay: immunoSEQ multiplex PCR; the TCRdb copy retains only in-frame clones and omits some. This table holds about 150,000 clones, 80% to 95% found once. Material: blood. Source of these receptors: a man aged 25 to 40 in good health.

The chain links TRBV6-5 to TRBJ1-2, with 7 bases matching TRBD1. J gave up 6 bases and V 5 bases, and 9 bases lay outside the gene matches. The CDR3 length is 14 residues. Germline CDR1 MNHEY, CDR2 SVGAGI. The CDR3 DNA follows: TGTGCCAGCAGTACCTCATACAGGGGTGATGGCTACACCTTC. It codes for CASSTSYRGDGYTF.

The gene calls are TRBV19 and TRBJ2-3, with TRBD2 matching 7 bases. The CDR3 has 13 residues. Per the germline V gene, CDR1 is LNHDA and CDR2 is SQIVND (reference sequence). V gave up 10 bases and J gave up 1 base; unmatched junction bases: 5. This CDR3 is CATVRGGTDTQYF. The CDR3 DNA follows: TGTGCCACCGTTCGGGGGGGCACAGATACGCAGTATTTT.

The CDR3 region is CASSPLAGGRDTQYF. The CDR3 region has the DNA TGTGCCAGCAGTCCTCTAGCGGGGGGGCGAGATACGCAGTATTTT. The V and J genes are TRBV7-2 and TRBJ2-3, with 12 nucleotides matching TRBD2. Germline loops: CDR1 SGHTA, CDR2 FQGNSA. This CDR3 is 15 amino acids long. V lost 6 bases, J lost 5 bases, and 6 bases stayed unmatched.

The chain is built from TRBV9 and TRBJ2-7, with a weak D call TRBD2 (6 bases). Germline loops: CDR1 SGDLS, CDR2 YYNGEE. The CDR3 runs to 16 residues. V gave up 4 bases and J gave up 5 bases, with 22 bases separating them. The CDR3 DNA is TGTGCCAGCAGCCCGGCGCCCGGTGGGGGGTCTCACGAGCAGTACTTC. This encodes CASSPAPGGGSHEQYF.

This chain uses TRBV28 with TRBJ1-5; TRBD1 matches 7 bases. V trimming: 5 bases; J trimming: 5 bases; junction bases outside the gene matches: 6. The CDR3 totals 14 residues. The V gene's germline CDR1 is MDHEN and CDR2 SYDVKM. CDR3: CASSRRDSYQPQHF. CDR3 nucleotides: TGTGCCAGCAGTCGCCGGGACAGCTATCAGCCCCAGCATTTT.

This clone has only a few counts. The chain has TRBV28 and TRBJ2-3; D may be TRBD1 or TRBD2 (7 bases each). Per the germline V gene, CDR1 is MDHEN and CDR2 is SYDVKM. CDR3 size: 16 residues. V was trimmed by 6 bases and J by 4 bases, leaving 20 bases between them. The CDR3 DNA is TGTGCCAGCAGCCCCACCTCGGCAGGGGGGGCAGATACGCAGTATTTT. Protein product: CASSPTSAGGADTQYF. The variable domain in full, completed from reference TRBV28 and TRBJ2-3, reads DVKVTQSSRYLVKRTGEKVFLECVQDMDHENMFWYRQDPGLGLRLIYFSYDVKMKEKGDIPEGYSVSREKKERFSLILESASTNQTSMYLCASSPTSAGGADTQYFGPGTRLTVL.

The CDR3 region is CASSKKEETEAFF. Here the CDR3 DNA reads TGTGCCAGCAGCAAAAAAGAGGAAACTGAAGCTTTCTTT. V is TRBV14 and J is TRBJ1-1; no clear D gene. CDR1 is SGHDN, CDR2 FVKESK, per germline. Trimming took off 5 bases at V and 5 bases at J, with 12 bases between the two ends. CDR3 size: 13 residues. Drawing the rest from reference TRBV14 and TRBJ1-1, the complete variable domain is EAGVTQFPSHSVIEKGQTVTLRCDPISGHDNLYWYRRVMGKEIKFLLHFVKESKQDESGMPNNRFLAERTGGTYSTLKVQPAELEDSGVYFCASSKKEETEAFFGQGTRLTVV.

The genes are TRBV13 and TRBJ1-2, with unresolved D. Germline values: CDR1 PRHDT, CDR2 FYEKMQ (reference sequence). V lost 5 bases and J 2 bases, leaving 12 bases between the germline ends. The CDR3 extends over 14 amino acids. CDR3 in amino acids: CASSRDRENYGYTF. CDR3 sequence (DNA): TGTGCCAGCAGCCGCGACCGGGAAAACTATGGCTACACCTTC.

The V and J genes are TRBV7-9 and TRBJ2-3, with D possibly matching TRBD2 (5 bases). The CDR3 has 12 residues. Deletions cut 1 base from V and 8 bases from J, with 7 bases between. Germline loops: CDR1 SEHNR, CDR2 FQNEAQ (reference sequence). The CDR3 sequence: CASSLEGGTQYF. CDR3 nucleotide sequence: TGTGCCAGCAGCTTAGAAGGAGGTACGCAGTATTTT.

The rearrangement links TRBV6-1 to TRBJ1-1; D is unclear. Germline V gene data show CDR1 as MNHNS and CDR2 as SASEGT. Deletions cut 1 base from V and 3 bases from J, with 12 bases between. The CDR3 is 15 residues long. The CDR3 region is CASSEEGPYYTEAFF. CDR3 nucleotide sequence: TGTGCCAGCAGTGAAGAGGGCCCTTACTACACTGAAGCTTTCTTT.

The count of this clone is one. A much larger clone differs from this one at a single base, so this may be a read error. The chain recombines TRBV28 with TRBJ2-2; the D is unclear. The germline gives CDR1 MDHEN, CDR2 SYDVKM. Deletions cut 3 bases from V and 6 bases from J, with 2 bases between. The CDR3 consists of 11 residues. The DNA for the CDR3 is TGTGCCAGCAGTTTCGCCGGGGAGCTGTTTTTT. As protein: CASSFAGELFF.

The CDR3 DNA reads TGTGCCAGCAGCTTAAGTCGAGCGGGACCGAGCACAGATACGCAGTATTTT. Translating it yields CASSLSRAGPSTDTQYF. The chain uses TRBV7-2 and TRBJ2-3; 7 positions match TRBD2. Per germline, CDR1 SGHTA and CDR2 FQGNSA. CDR3 size: 17 residues. V shed 2 bases, J shed 0 bases, and the junction held 8 bases outside the gene matches.

V usage is TRBV11-2 and J usage is TRBJ1-1; D possibly corresponds to TRBD1 (5 bases). This CDR3 has 15 amino acids. V lost 3 bases, J lost 1 base, and 12 bases lay in between. The germline V gene has CDR1 SGHAT and CDR2 FQNNGV. CDR3 DNA: TGTGCCAGCAGCTTGCGAACGGACAAGAACACTGAAGCTTTCTTT. Residues: CASSLRTDKNTEAFF. The complete variable domain, with remaining parts taken from reference TRBV11-2 and TRBJ1-1, reads EAGVAQSPRYKIIEKRQSVAFWCNPISGHATLYWYQQILGQGPKLLIQFQNNGVVDDSQLPKDRFSAERLKGVDSTLKIQPAKLEDSAVYLCASSLRTDKNTEAFFGQGTRLTVV.

The DNA of the CDR3 is TGTGCCAGCAGTTACAACCGGGACAGGGCTGGCTACACCTTC. Translation gives CASSYNRDRAGYTF. The rearrangement uses TRBV6-5 and TRBJ1-2, with 9 bases fitting TRBD1. The CDR3 contains 14 residues. The trim removed 2 bases at V and 7 bases at J, leaving 5 bases unmatched. Germline V gives CDR1 MNHEY, CDR2 SVGAGI.

The CDR3: CASSKAGPQLIMNTEAFF. For the CDR3, the DNA is TGTGCCAGCAGCAAAGCGGGGCCACAGCTGATAATGAACACTGAAGCTTTCTTT. The genes are TRBV21-1 and TRBJ1-1; the D segment call TRBD1 is taken from the table without a DNA check. TRBV21-1 is a pseudogene segment. This CDR3 is built from 18 residues.